The sequence of this T cell receptor (beta chain) was determined in a study of cytomegalovirus exposure and HLA in healthy donors. With 60 Vbeta and 13 Jbeta primers, the PCR was carried out. Sequencing used immunoSEQ multiplex PCR; TCRdb keeps in-frame clones, though not all of them. The sample records under 150,000 clones, about 80% being singletons. Sequencing used PBMCs. The TCR originated in a man under 40 in good health and CMV-seronegative.

DNA of the CDR3: TGTGCCCTCGGACAGAGCTCTGGAAACACCATATATTTT. It specifies CALGQSSGNTIYF. The chain employs TRBV6-1 and TRBJ1-3; a weak D match, TRBD1 (6 bases). The CDR3 extends over 13 amino acids. V dropped 11 bases and J dropped 0 bases, with 11 bases sitting between them. Per germline, CDR1 MNHNS and CDR2 SASEGT.